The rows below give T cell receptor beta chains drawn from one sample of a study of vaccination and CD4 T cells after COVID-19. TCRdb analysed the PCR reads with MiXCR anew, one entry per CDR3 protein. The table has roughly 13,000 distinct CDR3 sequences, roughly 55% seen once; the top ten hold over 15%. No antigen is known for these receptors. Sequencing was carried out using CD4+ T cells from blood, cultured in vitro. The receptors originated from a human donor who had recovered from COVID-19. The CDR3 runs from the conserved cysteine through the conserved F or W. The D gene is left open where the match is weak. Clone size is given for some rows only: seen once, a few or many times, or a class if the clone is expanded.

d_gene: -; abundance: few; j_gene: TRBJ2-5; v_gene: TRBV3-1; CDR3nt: TGTGCCAGCAGCCAAGAACCTAGCCAAGGGACCCAGTACTTC; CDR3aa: CASSQEPSQGTQYF
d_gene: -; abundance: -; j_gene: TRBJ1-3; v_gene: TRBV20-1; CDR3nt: TGCAGTGCTAGAGATTTCGGGTCTAGCCCTGGAAACATCATATATTTT; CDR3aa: CSARDFGSSPGNIIYF
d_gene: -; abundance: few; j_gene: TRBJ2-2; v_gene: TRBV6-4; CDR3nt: TGTGCCAGCAGTGAGCGGGACACCGGGGAGCTGTTTTTT; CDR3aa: CASSERDTGELFF
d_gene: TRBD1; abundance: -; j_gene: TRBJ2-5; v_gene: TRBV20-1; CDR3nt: TGCAGTGCTAGAGACCACACAGGGGAGTCCGAGACCCAGTACTTC; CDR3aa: CSARDHTGESETQYF
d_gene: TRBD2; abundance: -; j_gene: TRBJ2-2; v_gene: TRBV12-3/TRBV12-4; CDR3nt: TGTGCCTCCGGGGGAGGGATGGAGTCGAACACCGGGGAGCTGTTTTTT; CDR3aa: CASGGGMESNTGELFF
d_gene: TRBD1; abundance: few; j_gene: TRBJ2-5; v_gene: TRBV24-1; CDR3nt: TGTGCCACCAGTCGTGGGGACAGGGCTTATGAGACCCAGTACTTC; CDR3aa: CATSRGDRAYETQYF
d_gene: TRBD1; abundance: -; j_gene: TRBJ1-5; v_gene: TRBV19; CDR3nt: TGTGCCACTCAACAGGGGGTAGTTTGGCCCCAGCATTTT; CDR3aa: CATQQGVVWPQHF
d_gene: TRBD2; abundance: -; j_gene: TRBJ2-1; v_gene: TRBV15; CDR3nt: TGTGCCACCAGCAGAGATTCACTCAAGCGGGAGGGTAATGAGCAGTTCTTC; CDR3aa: CATSRDSLKREGNEQFF
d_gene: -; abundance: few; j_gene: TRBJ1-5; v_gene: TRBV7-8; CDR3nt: TGTGCCAGCAGCCGATACAGGGACCAGCCCCAGCATTTT; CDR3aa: CASSRYRDQPQHF
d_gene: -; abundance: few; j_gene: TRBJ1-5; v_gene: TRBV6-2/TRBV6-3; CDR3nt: TGTGCCAGCAGAGCGGGACTTCCAAGCAATCAGCCCCAGCATTTT; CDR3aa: CASRAGLPSNQPQHF
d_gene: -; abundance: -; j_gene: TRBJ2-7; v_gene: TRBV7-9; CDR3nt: TGTGCCAGCAGCTTTGAGACAGTCCTTACGCAGTACTTC; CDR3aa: CASSFETVLTQYF
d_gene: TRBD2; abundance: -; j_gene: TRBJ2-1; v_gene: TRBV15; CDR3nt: TGTGCCACCAGCAACGGAGGGACTAGCGGGAGGTCCCCCTACAATGAGCAGTTCTTC; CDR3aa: CATSNGGTSGRSPYNEQFF
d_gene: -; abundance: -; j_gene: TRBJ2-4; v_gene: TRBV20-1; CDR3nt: TGCAGTGCTATATCTGTAGCCAAAAACATTCAGTACTTC; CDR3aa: CSAISVAKNIQYF
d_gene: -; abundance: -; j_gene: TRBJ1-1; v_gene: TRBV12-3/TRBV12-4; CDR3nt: TGTGCCAGCAGTTTCGCGAACACTGAAGCTTTCTTT; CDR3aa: CASSFANTEAFF
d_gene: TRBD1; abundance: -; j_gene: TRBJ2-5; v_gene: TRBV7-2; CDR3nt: TGTGCCAGCAGCTTGGGGACAGTATCCCAAGAGACCCAGTACTTC; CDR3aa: CASSLGTVSQETQYF
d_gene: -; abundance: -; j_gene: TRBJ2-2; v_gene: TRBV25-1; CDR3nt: TGTGCCAGCAGTGTTCTTAGCCACACCGGGGAGCTGTTTTTT; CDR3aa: CASSVLSHTGELFF
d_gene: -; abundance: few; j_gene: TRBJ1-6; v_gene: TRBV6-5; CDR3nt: TGTGCCAGCAGTTTAAAGGAGGGGGACTCACCCCTCCACTTT; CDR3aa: CASSLKEGDSPLHF
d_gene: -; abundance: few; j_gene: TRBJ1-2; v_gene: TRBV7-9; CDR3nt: TGTGCCAGCAGCTTGCAGGGTAGCAACTATGGCTACACCTTC; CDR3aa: CASSLQGSNYGYTF
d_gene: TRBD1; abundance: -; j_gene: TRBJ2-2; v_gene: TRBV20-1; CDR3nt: TGCAGTGCTCGGAACGCACAGGGGACCGGGGAGCTGTTTTTT; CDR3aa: CSARNAQGTGELFF
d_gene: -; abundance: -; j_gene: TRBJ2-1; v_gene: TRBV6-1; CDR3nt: TGTGCCAGCAAACCCTGGGGGACCCTCTCCTACAATGAGCAGTTCTTC; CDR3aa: CASKPWGTLSYNEQFF
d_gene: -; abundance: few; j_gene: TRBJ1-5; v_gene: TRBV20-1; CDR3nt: TGCAGTGCCCAAGCCTCGGGTCAATATCAGCCCCAGCATTTT; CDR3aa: CSAQASGQYQPQHF
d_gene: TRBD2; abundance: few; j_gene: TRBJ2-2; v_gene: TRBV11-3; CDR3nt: TGTGCCAGCAGCTTAGCGGGAGGGACCGGGGAGCTGTTTTTT; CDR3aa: CASSLAGGTGELFF
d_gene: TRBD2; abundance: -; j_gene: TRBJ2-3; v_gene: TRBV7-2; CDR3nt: TGTGCCAGCAGCGTGGGACTAGCGGGAGGAAAGGCAGATACGCAGTATTTT; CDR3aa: CASSVGLAGGKADTQYF
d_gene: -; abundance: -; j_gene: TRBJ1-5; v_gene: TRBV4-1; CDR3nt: TGCGCCAGCAGCCAAGATCTTGAGGGGATTAGCAATCAGCCCCAGCATTTT; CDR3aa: CASSQDLEGISNQPQHF
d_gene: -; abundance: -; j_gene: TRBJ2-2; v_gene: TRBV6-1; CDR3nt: TGTGCCAGCCTCGAAGCGGCGAACACCGGGGAGCTGTTTTTT; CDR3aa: CASLEAANTGELFF
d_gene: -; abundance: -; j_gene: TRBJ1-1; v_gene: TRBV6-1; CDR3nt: TGTGCCAGCAGTGTGGGGGCACACACTGAAGCTTTCTTT; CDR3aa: CASSVGAHTEAFF
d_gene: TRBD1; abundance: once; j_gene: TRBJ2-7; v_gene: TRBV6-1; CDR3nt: TGTGCCAGCAGTCTCCCGACGGACAGGACCTACGAGCAGTACTTC; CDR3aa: CASSLPTDRTYEQYF
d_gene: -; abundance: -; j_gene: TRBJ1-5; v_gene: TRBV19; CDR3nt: TGTGCCAGTAGTTCCGGGACAAATAGCAATCAGCCCCAGCATTTT; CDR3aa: CASSSGTNSNQPQHF
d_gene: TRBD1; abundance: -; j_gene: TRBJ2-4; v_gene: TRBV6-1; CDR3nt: TGTGCCAGCAGTGATGGACAGGTTGTCAAAAACATTCAGTACTTC; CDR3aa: CASSDGQVVKNIQYF
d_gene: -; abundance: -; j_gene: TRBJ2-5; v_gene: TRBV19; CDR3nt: TGTGCCAGTAGTACGTCAGAACAAGAGACCCAGTACTTC; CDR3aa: CASSTSEQETQYF
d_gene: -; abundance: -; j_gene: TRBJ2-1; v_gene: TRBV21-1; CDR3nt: TGTGCCAGCAGCTCCCAGGGGCTAGCGGGCCCCTCCTACAATGAGCAGTTCTTC; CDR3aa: CASSSQGLAGPSYNEQFF
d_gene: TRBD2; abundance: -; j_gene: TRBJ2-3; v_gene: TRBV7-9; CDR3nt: TGTGCCAGCAGCCGAGGACTAGCGGGAGGTAAACTCACAGATACGCAGTATTTT; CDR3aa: CASSRGLAGGKLTDTQYF
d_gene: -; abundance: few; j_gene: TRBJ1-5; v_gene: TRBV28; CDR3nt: TGTGCCAGCGTCCGGGGGGTTCAGGGTAATCAGCCCCAGCATTTT; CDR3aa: CASVRGVQGNQPQHF
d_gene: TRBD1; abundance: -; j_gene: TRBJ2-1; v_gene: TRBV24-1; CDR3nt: TGTGCCACCAGTGACCTCCCGGGACAGGGGGCCATTAATGAGCAGTTCTTC; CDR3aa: CATSDLPGQGAINEQFF